This T cell receptor beta chain derives from a study of early stage breast cancer tumors. The CDR3 contains 12 residues. Germline CDR1 is MNHEY and CDR2 is SVGAGI. V was pared by 7 bases and J by 4 bases, with 10 bases between. Profiling relied on immunoSEQ multiplex PCR, and the TCRdb table lists in-frame clones only, not all of them. The sample includes about 15,000 clones, roughly 84% of them seen just once. The TCR was taken from a person aged 30-39 years with breast cancer. Sequenced: normal breast tissue next to the tumor. The V and J genes are TRBV6-5 and TRBJ1-2; weak D call: TRBD1 (5 bases). CDR3: CASTLGGYGYTF. In DNA, the CDR3 is TGTGCCAGCACCCTGGGGGGCTATGGCTACACCTTC.